A selection of T cell receptor beta chains follows, all from one sample in a study of post-analysis software for immune sequencing data. In TCRdb, the PCR reads were re-called with MiXCR into one record per CDR3 protein. The table shows about 430,000 distinct CDR3 sequences, with approximately 37% occurring only once. Sequencing was carried out using blood. These receptors were collected from a girl aged 2-15 years with multiple sclerosis. The CDR3 runs from the conserved cysteine through the conserved F or W. Fields, in order: D gene, V gene, clone size, J gene, CDR3 DNA, CDR3 protein. The D gene is left open where the match is weak. Only some rows state a clone size, as once, few, many or a class for expanded clones.

.	TRBV29-1	.	TRBJ2-1	TGCAGCGTTGGTGGGGGACTGATTTACAATGAGCAGTTCTTC	CSVGGGLIYNEQFF
.	TRBV6-6	few	TRBJ2-7	TGTGCCAGCCGCCCCGGGATTTCCTACGAGCAGTACTTC	CASRPGISYEQYF
.	TRBV2	few	TRBJ2-5	TGTGCCAGCAGTGAGCATACAGGGCAAGAGACCCAGTACTTC	CASSEHTGQETQYF
TRBD2	TRBV2	.	TRBJ2-5	TGTGCCAGCAGGCGGGGGGAACAAGAGACCCAGTACTTC	CASRRGEQETQYF
TRBD1	TRBV5-1	.	TRBJ1-4	TGCGCCAGCAGCCCAGGACAGGGGACGGTTGTGAGGAATGAAAAACTGTTTTTT	CASSPGQGTVVRNEKLFF
TRBD2	TRBV3-1	.	TRBJ2-7	TGTGCCAGCAGCCGGACTAGCGGGGGGGCCGAGCAGTACTTC	CASSRTSGGAEQYF
.	TRBV28	.	TRBJ1-5	TGTGCCAGCAGTTTTTTCCAGGGAATTCAGCCCCAGCATTTT	CASSFFQGIQPQHF
.	TRBV2	few	TRBJ2-3	TGTGCCAGCACCCCCGAGGGGGATACGCAGTATTTT	CASTPEGDTQYF
.	TRBV7-3	few	TRBJ2-7	TGTGCCAGCAGCTTAAACGTCAACTCCTACGAGCAGTACTTC	CASSLNVNSYEQYF
.	TRBV29-1	.	TRBJ2-1	TGCAGCGTCCGGTACAATGAGCAGTTCTTC	CSVRYNEQFF
TRBD2	TRBV29-1	.	TRBJ2-3	TGTCGAGCGGGGGACGGCACAGATACGCAGTATTTT	CRAGDGTDTQYF
.	TRBV12-3/TRBV12-4	.	TRBJ2-1	TGTGCCAGCAGTCTAGCGAGGAACAATGAGCAGTTCTTC	CASSLARNNEQFF
.	TRBV28	.	TRBJ2-3	TGTGCCAGCAGTTTAGGTCGCAGGGGACGCACAGATACGCAGTATTTT	CASSLGRRGRTDTQYF
.	TRBV5-1	once	TRBJ2-5	TGCGCCAGCAGCTCTGACTACCAAGAGACCCAGTACTTC	CASSSDYQETQYF
.	TRBV5-1	.	TRBJ1-2	TGCGCCAGCAGCGCGGACGGGTATGGCTACACCTTC	CASSADGYGYTF
.	TRBV4-1	few	TRBJ1-2	TGCGCCAGCAGCCACGCGGACGGCCCTCCCTATGGCTACACCTTC	CASSHADGPPYGYTF
TRBD2	TRBV29-1	few	TRBJ2-7	TGCAGCGTTGAAGATTGGACTAGCGGGGGGGCCTACGAGCAGTACTTC	CSVEDWTSGGAYEQYF
TRBD2	TRBV4-2	.	TRBJ2-3	TGTGCCAGCAGCCAAGAAGGCCAACTAGCGGGGCGCACAGATACGCAGTATTTT	CASSQEGQLAGRTDTQYF
.	TRBV7-2	.	TRBJ2-2	TGTGCCAGCGCACGGGGCACCGGGGAGCTGTTTTTT	CASARGTGELFF
.	TRBV12-3/TRBV12-4	.	TRBJ2-7	TGTGCCAGCAGGCCCCAGGGGGGGCCAGCCTACGAGCAGTACTTC	CASRPQGGPAYEQYF
TRBD1	TRBV12-3/TRBV12-4	.	TRBJ1-4	TGTGCCAGCAGCCGGAGGGGACAGGGGAAAACTAATGAAAAACTGTTTTTT	CASSRRGQGKTNEKLFF
.	TRBV9	.	TRBJ2-1	TGTGCCAGCAGCGCCCGACAGGTGGACTCCTACAATGAGCAGTTCTTC	CASSARQVDSYNEQFF
TRBD2	TRBV28	.	TRBJ2-1	TGTGCCAGCAGACTAGCGGGTTTGGATGAGCAGTTCTTC	CASRLAGLDEQFF
.	TRBV6-5	.	TRBJ1-2	TGTGCCAGCAGTTCCCCCGGGACTGGGAACTATGGCTACACCTTC	CASSSPGTGNYGYTF
.	TRBV7-2	.	TRBJ2-3	TGTGCCAGCAGCCCAAGCGGTACCTTAGGTACAGATACGCAGTATTTT	CASSPSGTLGTDTQYF
.	TRBV10-3	.	TRBJ2-5	TGTGCCATCAGTGACCCGCCGTCTAATACCGAAGAGACCCAGTACTTC	CAISDPPSNTEETQYF
.	TRBV5-5	few	TRBJ2-7	TGTGCCAGCAGCTCCACAGGCCTCTTTCACTACGAGCAGTACTTC	CASSSTGLFHYEQYF
TRBD1	TRBV29-1	.	TRBJ2-7	TGCAGCGTTGCAGAACCGGGACAGGGCCACGAGCAGTACTTC	CSVAEPGQGHEQYF
TRBD1	TRBV30	.	TRBJ1-6	TGTGCCTGGAGTGTAATGGGACAGCTTCTTCTTAATTCACCCCTCCACTTT	CAWSVMGQLLLNSPLHF
.	TRBV4-3	.	TRBJ2-1	TGCGCCAGCAGCAGAGGGGCGCGAACCAATGAGCAGTTCTTC	CASSRGARTNEQFF
TRBD1	TRBV5-1	.	TRBJ2-6	TGCGCCAGCAGCCCTAGACGGGACAGGGGGTCTGGGGCCAACGTCCTGACTTTC	CASSPRRDRGSGANVLTF
TRBD2	TRBV16	.	TRBJ2-7	TGTGCCAGCAGCCAATCTTGGGCGGGGGAATCCTACGAGCAGTACTTC	CASSQSWAGESYEQYF
TRBD2	TRBV7-2	many	TRBJ2-7	TGTGCCAGCAGCGGACTAGCGGGAGGGTACGAGCAGTACTTC	CASSGLAGGYEQYF
.	TRBV24-1	few	TRBJ2-2	TGTGCCACCAGTGATTTAACGGCTGACACCGGGGAGCTGTTTTTT	CATSDLTADTGELFF
.	TRBV9	few	TRBJ2-3	TGTGCCAGCAGCGTAGAACCGGGCTACACAGATACGCAGTATTTT	CASSVEPGYTDTQYF
.	TRBV18	.	TRBJ2-1	TGTGCCAGCTCACCACCGGCCCTAGGAGAGCAGTTCTTC	CASSPPALGEQFF
.	TRBV20-1	.	TRBJ2-1	TGCAGTGCTAGTCTAGACCTGAGCTCCTACAATGAGCAGTTCTTC	CSASLDLSSYNEQFF
TRBD2	TRBV5-1	.	TRBJ2-7	TGCGCCAGCAACTTGAATCCGGGACTAGGTTACGAGCAGTACTTC	CASNLNPGLGYEQYF
TRBD2	TRBV6-5	.	TRBJ2-1	TGTGCCAGCAACAGCGGGGGGAATGAGCAGTTCTTC	CASNSGGNEQFF
.	TRBV7-2	few	TRBJ2-7	TGTGCCAGCAGCTTACACGGGGGGACAGCGACCTACGTGCAGTACTTC	CASSLHGGTATYVQYF
.	TRBV4-1	.	TRBJ2-7	TGCGCCAGCAGCCCCTCCCAGCGCTCCTACGAGCAGTACTTC	CASSPSQRSYEQYF
.	TRBV12-3/TRBV12-4	few	TRBJ1-2	TGTGCCAGCAAACCGACAGGCCGAAACTATGGCTACACCTTC	CASKPTGRNYGYTF
TRBD1	TRBV28	few	TRBJ1-5	TGTGCCAGCAGCCGTGGGACAGGATATAGCAATCAGCCCCAGCATTTT	CASSRGTGYSNQPQHF
.	TRBV20-1	few	TRBJ2-3	TGCAGTGCTAGAGACCCCTTTAGAGAGCAGTATTTT	CSARDPFREQYF
.	TRBV12-3/TRBV12-4	few	TRBJ2-5	TGTGCCAGCAGTTTTCAGCCCACAGGGAACCAAGAGACCCAGTACTTC	CASSFQPTGNQETQYF
.	TRBV10-3	.	TRBJ2-7	TGTGCCATCAGTGCTATCCCCAGGGGCAGATCCGACGAGCAGTACTTC	CAISAIPRGRSDEQYF
.	TRBV11-2	.	TRBJ2-5	TGTGCCAGCAGCCCACCAAATGGGGAGACCCAGTACTTC	CASSPPNGETQYF
.	TRBV20-1	few	TRBJ2-3	TGCAGTGCCCGGACTGGTTTCACAGATACGCAGTATTTT	CSARTGFTDTQYF